This passage covers 3 T cell receptor beta chains from one sample sequenced in a study of shared clonotypes between healthy human individuals. Produced via immunoSEQ multiplex PCR; TCRdb's table is partial and in-frame only. This table has 450,000 to 500,000 clones, more than 65% appearing once. Sequencing was done on a sample of PBMCs. Receptors originate from a woman between 40 and 55 years old in good health. Some clones in this sample may be carry-over from other donors' samples.

This clone occurred a few times. The rearrangement uses TRBV18 and TRBJ2-7; D ambiguous. From germline, CDR1 is KGHSH and CDR2 LQKENI. The ends were cut back, 6 bases at V and 3 bases at J, with 9 bases in the middle. CDR3 length: 12 residues. CDR3 protein: CASSPFGYEQYF. CDR3 DNA: TGTGCCAGCTCCCCCTTTGGCTACGAGCAGTACTTC.

The genes are TRBV7-6 and TRBJ2-3; D is unclear. The CDR3 is 12 amino acids. V lost 3 bases, J lost 0 bases, and 1 base lay in between. From germline, CDR1 is SGHVS and CDR2 FNYEAQ. CDR3 nucleotide sequence: TGTGCCAGCAGCTTCAGCACAGATACGCAGTATTTT. Translated, it gives CASSFSTDTQYF. Full variable domain (rest looked up from reference TRBV7-6 and TRBJ2-3): GAGVSQSPRYKVTKRGQDVALRCDPISGHVSLYWYRQALGQGPEFLTYFNYEAQQDKSGLPNDRFSAERPEGSISTLTIQRTEQRDSAMYRCASSFSTDTQYFGPGTRLTVL.

The chain combines TRBV27 with TRBJ2-7, with 7 bases aligning to TRBD1. The CDR3 covers 14 residues. J gave up 6 bases and V 6 bases, and 11 bases lay outside the gene matches. Germline V gene sequence: CDR1 MNHEY, CDR2 SMNVEV (reference sequence). This CDR3 reads CASRFGQVQGEQYF. The CDR3 bases are TGTGCCAGCAGGTTCGGACAGGTTCAGGGCGAGCAGTACTTC.